A single sample is the source of the 3 T cell receptor beta chains below, sequenced in a study of cytomegalovirus exposure and HLA in healthy donors. PCR amplification relied on 60 Vbeta primers (plus 13 Jbeta primers). Produced via immunoSEQ multiplex PCR; TCRdb's table is partial and in-frame only. Among some 90,000 clones, over 70% were seen once, and the ten largest hold less than 4%. Sequenced sample: PBMCs. The receptor set was obtained from a man between 40 and 49 years old in good health and CMV-seronegative.

The chain links TRBV5-6 to TRBJ2-3; tentative D call: TRBD2 (6 bases). Trimming left V 0 bases short and J 3 bases short, with 14 bases between. The CDR3 has 16 residues. Germline assignment: CDR1 SGHDT and CDR2 YYEEEE. The CDR3 here is CASSLEGTRGTDTQYF. CDR3 DNA sequence: TGTGCCAGCAGCTTGGAAGGTACCCGGGGGACAGATACGCAGTATTTT. Using reference TRBV5-6 and TRBJ2-3 for the parts outside the CDR3, the full variable domain is DAGVTQSPTHLIKTRGQQVTLRCSPKSGHDTVSWYQQALGQGPQFIFQYYEEEERQRGNFPDRFSGHQFPNYSSELNVNALLLGDSALYLCASSLEGTRGTDTQYFGPGTRLTVL.

The CDR3 reads CASSWDRDYEQYF. The CDR3 coding sequence is TGTGCCAGCAGTTGGGACAGAGACTACGAGCAGTACTTC. The chain recombines TRBV6-5 with TRBJ2-7, with 7 bases identical to TRBD1. The germline CDR1 and CDR2 sequences are MNHEY and SVGAGI. V lost 4 bases to trimming and J lost 3 bases; unmatched junction nucleotides: 3. The CDR3 consists of 13 residues.

The V and J genes are TRBV20-1 and TRBJ2-5; tentative D call: TRBD2 (5 bases). Germline CDR1 DFQATT, CDR2 SNEGSKA (reference sequence). The CDR3 has 11 amino acids. Trimming cost V 5 bases and J 2 bases, with 6 bases left between them. The DNA of the CDR3 is TGCAGTGCTCGGGAACAAGAGACCCAGTACTTC. It yields the protein CSAREQETQYF.